The 18 T cell receptor beta chains in this list originate from one sample, sequenced in a study of beta chain features in type 1 diabetes. Study-wide points: Shorter TCRB CDR3s, moderately but significantly so, were found in Type 1 diabetes patients in all four CD4+ subsets.

Sequencing targeted expressed TCRB transcripts, as all isolated RNA had been reverse transcribed. Some clones are missing from TCRdb's copy, which holds only in-frame ones; the method was immunoSEQ multiplex PCR. The table includes about 68,000 clones, about 50% detected once. Their antigens remain unidentified. The specimen was central memory CD4+ T cells from blood. The receptors were gathered from a man aged 25 to 40 with type 1 diabetes.

A note on this clone: The sample carries other DNA sequences with the same CDR3. This chain joins TRBV28 and TRBJ2-5; 12 bases line up with TRBD1. V lost 3 bases and J lost 5; bases outside the gene matches: 7. CDR1 is MDHEN and CDR2 is SYDVKM in the germline V gene. The CDR3 length is 16 residues. The CDR3 here is CASSFGTGGFRETQYF. The CDR3 DNA sequence: TGTGCCAGCAGTTTCGGGACAGGGGGCTTTCGGGAGACCCAGTACTTC. Using reference TRBV28 and TRBJ2-5 for the parts outside the CDR3, the full variable domain is DVKVTQSSRYLVKRTGEKVFLECVQDMDHENMFWYRQDPGLGLRLIYFSYDVKMKEKGDIPEGYSVSREKKERFSLILESASTNQTSMYLCASSFGTGGFRETQYFGPGTRLLVL.

V is TRBV7-9 and J is TRBJ2-5; 12 bases line up with TRBD1. CDR3 length equals 14 residues. V shed 6 bases, J shed 6 bases, and the junction held 5 bases outside the gene matches. Germline V lookup: CDR1 SEHNR, CDR2 FQNEAQ (reference sequence). CDR3: CASSSGTGGQTQYF. CDR3 DNA sequence: TGTGCCAGCAGTTCCGGGACAGGGGGCCAGACCCAGTACTTC. The variable domain in full, completed from reference TRBV7-9 and TRBJ2-5, reads DTGVSQNPRHKITKRGQNVTFRCDPISEHNRLYWYRQTLGQGPEFLTYFQNEAQLEKSRLLSDRFSAERPKGSFSTLEIQRTEQGDSAMYLCASSSGTGGQTQYFGPGTRLLVL.

This chain uses TRBV6-5 with TRBJ1-5; TRBD1 agrees at 10 bases. V lost 8 bases and J lost 4; bases outside the gene matches: 5. The CDR3 extends over 14 amino acids. Per the germline V gene, CDR1 is MNHEY and CDR2 is SVGAGI. The CDR3 sequence: CASQGQGGNQPQHF. CDR3 DNA sequence: TGTGCCAGCCAAGGACAGGGGGGGAATCAGCCCCAGCATTTT.

This clone was seen only a few times. The V call is TRBV5-1, the J call TRBJ1-2; maybe TRBD1 (5 bases). The length of the CDR3 is 12 residues. The V end was cut by 3 bases, the J end by 4 bases, with 7 bases between. Germline loops: CDR1 SGHRS, CDR2 YFSETQ. CDR3 sequence (DNA): TGCGCCAGCAGCTCGGACATCTATGGCTACACCTTC. Translation gives CASSSDIYGYTF.

This clone was counted a few times. The rearrangement uses TRBV5-6 and TRBJ2-3, with TRBD2 matching over 7 bases. Germline CDR1 reads SGHDT; CDR2 reads YYEEEE. With V trimmed by 1 base and J by 4 bases, 6 bases remained unmatched. This CDR3 spans 15 amino acids. The CDR3 nucleotides are TGTGCCAGCAGCTTGCGGGCGGGAGTCTCAGATACGCAGTATTTT. Translation gives CASSLRAGVSDTQYF.

As to this clone: The sample carries other DNA sequences with the same CDR3. This chain connects TRBV5-1 to TRBJ2-5, with D perhaps TRBD1 (6 bases). CDR3 length: 13 residues. The V gene's germline CDR1 is SGHRS and CDR2 YFSETQ. Deletions cut 4 bases from V and 1 base from J, with 8 bases between. CDR3 loop: CASSQGSQETQYF. As DNA, the CDR3 is TGCGCCAGCAGCCAGGGGTCCCAAGAGACCCAGTACTTC.

The CDR3 protein is CASSSRPSGGRNEQFF. DNA for the CDR3: TGTGCCAGCAGCTCTCGCCCGTCGGGGGGGCGCAATGAGCAGTTCTTC. This chain links TRBV11-2 with TRBJ2-1, with 8 bases fitting TRBD2. The junction had 11 bases not matched to a gene; V was cut back by 4 bases and J by 6 bases. The CDR3 is 16 amino acids. CDR1 and CDR2 (germline): SGHAT, FQNNGV.

The rearrangement joins TRBV10-1 to TRBJ2-5; tentatively, D is TRBD2 (6 bases). V gave up 5 bases and J gave up 5 bases, with 12 bases separating them. The CDR3 has 13 residues. Germline V lookup: CDR1 WNHNN, CDR2 SYGVQD (reference sequence). The CDR3, as DNA: TGCGCCAGCAGTCCGGGGGACTCGGAGACCCAGTACTTC. Translating gives CASSPGDSETQYF.

The V and J genes are TRBV27 and TRBJ2-1, with D possibly matching TRBD1 (6 bases). The V gene's germline CDR1 is MNHEY and CDR2 SMNVEV (reference sequence). The V and J ends lost 5 bases and 4 bases respectively, with 12 bases between them. This CDR3 contains 14 residues. The CDR3 loop is CASSRGTNYNEQFF. The CDR3, as DNA: TGTGCCAGCAGTAGGGGGACAAATTACAATGAGCAGTTCTTC.

The chain links TRBV5-4 to TRBJ2-2; tentative D call: TRBD1 (5 bases). The CDR3 consists of 15 residues. V was cut by 0 bases and J by 5 bases, with 11 bases left in between. Germline V gives CDR1 SGHNT, CDR2 YYREEE (reference sequence). Here the CDR3 DNA reads TGTGCCAGCAGCTTGGTGTTGGGGCATACCGGGGAGCTGTTTTTT. It is translated as CASSLVLGHTGELFF.

The chain has TRBV9 and TRBJ2-7; tentatively, D is TRBD1 (6 bases). From germline, CDR1 is SGDLS and CDR2 YYNGEE. There are 16 residues in the CDR3. Trimming pared 3 bases from V and 2 bases from J, leaving 18 bases between. Written as DNA, the CDR3 is TGTGCCAGCAGCGCGGGGCCTGAAGGGACACCCTACGAGCAGTACTTC. Translated, it gives CASSAGPEGTPYEQYF.

The chain is built from TRBV11-2 and TRBJ2-5; weak D call: TRBD1 (8 bases). The CDR3 spans 15 residues. Germline loops: CDR1 SGHAT, CDR2 FQNNGV. Trimming cost V 5 bases and J 5 bases, with 18 bases left between them. The CDR3 reads CASSPTGGARETQYF. CDR3 sequence (DNA): TGTGCCAGCAGCCCTACAGGGGGGGCCCGGGAGACCCAGTACTTC. Full variable domain (rest looked up from reference TRBV11-2 and TRBJ2-5): EAGVAQSPRYKIIEKRQSVAFWCNPISGHATLYWYQQILGQGPKLLIQFQNNGVVDDSQLPKDRFSAERLKGVDSTLKIQPAKLEDSAVYLCASSPTGGARETQYFGPGTRLLVL.

The rearrangement joins TRBV2 to TRBJ2-3; unclear D gene. Between the trimmed V and J ends, which lost 5 bases and 1 base, there was a span of 7 bases. CDR1 and CDR2 from the germline V gene are SNHLY and FYNNEI. The CDR3 contains 13 residues. This chain's CDR3 is CASSPLGTDTQYF. In DNA form, the CDR3 reads TGTGCCAGCAGTCCCCTCGGCACAGATACGCAGTATTTT.

This clone has only a few counts. The chain uses TRBV2 and TRBJ2-7, with 9 bases that match TRBD1. V dropped 1 base and J dropped 3; count of bases not matched to a gene: 1. Germline V gene sequence: CDR1 SNHLY, CDR2 FYNNEI. The CDR3 extends over 14 amino acids. The CDR3 reads CASSEVGQGYEQYF. The DNA for the CDR3 is TGTGCCAGCAGTGAAGTGGGACAGGGCTACGAGCAGTACTTC.

The chain uses TRBV5-1 and TRBJ2-1, with a weak D call TRBD1 (5 bases). CDR3 size: 15 residues. V lost 0 bases and J lost 7, with 14 bases in between. CDR1 and CDR2 (germline): SGHRS, YFSETQ. The CDR3: CASSLGGRKTNEQFF. The CDR3 DNA sequence: TGCGCCAGCAGCTTGGGGGGCCGGAAGACTAATGAGCAGTTCTTC.

This clone was seen a handful of times. V and J are TRBV4-2 and TRBJ2-3; 8 bases fit TRBD2. The CDR3 loop spans 14 amino acids. CDR1 and CDR2 from the germline V gene are LGHNA and YNFKEQ. V was pared by 0 bases and J by 10 bases, with 6 bases of the junction left unmatched. CDR3: CASSQDLATSAQYF. Written as DNA, the CDR3 is TGTGCCAGCAGCCAAGATTTGGCGACTAGCGCGCAGTATTTT.

The chain carries TRBV30 and TRBJ2-1; 8 bases are a match to TRBD2. Germline CDR1 is GTSNPN and CDR2 is SVGIG (reference sequence). Trimming removed 3 bases from V and 5 bases from J; junction bases left unmatched: 3. There are 13 residues in the CDR3. CDR3 in DNA: TGTGCCTGGAGCCCGGGGGGGAACAATGAGCAGTTCTTC. Translation gives CAWSPGGNNEQFF. The full variable domain, with the rest looked up from reference TRBV30 and TRBJ2-1, is SQTIHQWPATLVQPVGSPLSLECTVEGTSNPNLYWYRQAAGRGLQLLFYSVGIGQISSEVPQNLSASRPQDRQFILSSKKLLLSDSGFYLCAWSPGGNNEQFFGPGTRLTVL.

This clone occurred a few times. Other DNA sequences in the sample encode the same CDR3. The V and J genes are TRBV6-6 and TRBJ2-7; 9 positions agree with TRBD1. The CDR3 length is 15 residues. CDR1 is MNHNY, CDR2 SVGAGI, per germline (reference sequence). V shed 0 bases, J shed 2 bases, and the junction held 2 bases outside the gene matches. Written as DNA, the CDR3 is TGTGCCAGCAGTTACTCGGGACAGGGTCCCTACGAGCAGTACTTC. As protein: CASSYSGQGPYEQYF.